The present T cell receptor (beta chain) was sequenced within a study of radiation and T cells in renal cell carcinoma. Stated time point: blood 4 weeks post-SBRT, at nephrectomy. The treatment is: 15 Gy SBRT to primary tumor, nephrectomy 4 weeks later. This clone was observed a single time. Using immunoSEQ multiplex PCR, the repertoire was profiled, and TCRdb retains in-frame clones only, with some absent. The sample consists of 60,000 or so clones, around 80% of them appearing once. The TCR originated in a man in his fifties or sixties with renal cell carcinoma. The sample consisted of blood, taken from a patient whose treatment included radiotherapy and nephrectomy.

For the CDR3, the DNA is TGCGCCAGCAGCTTGGAAGGTGACGTAGGGACCACTGAAGCTTTCTTT. It encodes CASSLEGDVGTTEAFF. J is TRBJ1-1 and V is TRBV5-1; D possibly corresponds to TRBD1 (5 bases). This CDR3 comprises 16 residues. Germline CDR1 reads SGHRS; CDR2 reads YFSETQ. V was shortened by 0 bases and J by 4 bases, with 16 bases between the two germline ends.